A selection of T cell receptor beta chains follows, all from one sample in a study of T cell responses to AZD1222 COVID-19 vaccine. This table comes from immunoSEQ multiplex PCR, and its TCRdb copy is limited to in-frame clones, with some not included. The data contain roughly 100,000 clones, roughly 90% of them seen just once; the ten biggest clones take up 1.2%. Source: peripheral blood, taken on day 0 of AZD1222 vaccination. The receptor source for this set is an adult in good health. CDR3s include the opening cysteine and the closing phenylalanine or tryptophan.

CDR3aa	v_gene	j_gene
CASSPGVGTEAFF	TRBV5-6	TRBJ1-1
CASSGQVRANQPQHF	TRBV18	TRBJ1-5
CATSRDLQGAGNSPLHF	TRBV15	TRBJ1-6
CASSRGTTNEKLFF	TRBV6-5	TRBJ1-4
CASNRDRGYYGYTF	TRBV28	TRBJ1-2
CAISDSASGELAKNIQYF	TRBV10-3	TRBJ2-4
CASSIRVDNTGELFF	TRBV19	TRBJ2-2
CASSTDNPYEQYF	TRBV5-5	TRBJ2-7
CASSYSGQFQETQYF	TRBV7-2	TRBJ2-5
CASSTGRTVETQYF	TRBV5-1	TRBJ2-3
CASSQDRGPNYGYTF	TRBV4-1	TRBJ1-2
CASSLAGVPYEQYF	TRBV5-1	TRBJ2-7
CASSELTGAGELFF	TRBV9	TRBJ2-2
CASQGARADTQYF	TRBV28	TRBJ2-3
CASWPGQGLGEQYF	TRBV18	TRBJ2-7
CASSGVEGYTF	TRBV3-1/TRBV3-2	TRBJ1-2
CASSPSTDTQYF	TRBV7-6	TRBJ2-3
CASCLDRGIETQYF	TRBV18	TRBJ2-5
CASSQKRALGAFF	TRBV3-1/TRBV3-2	TRBJ1-1
CASSELTGSGNTIYF	TRBV2	TRBJ1-3
CASSIDFNYGYTF	TRBV19	TRBJ1-2
CASSPGAGEKLFF	TRBV12-3/TRBV12-4	TRBJ1-4
CASSQDSGGEWDEQFF	TRBV4-3	TRBJ2-1
CASRSPGTGRQYF	TRBV27	TRBJ2-7
CASSPQPDRGNTEAFF	TRBV7-2	TRBJ1-1
CASSADVSYEQYF	TRBV10-2	TRBJ2-7
CASSQDPGTFSSYNEQFF	TRBV4-3	TRBJ2-1
CASRSQGADIYEQYF	TRBV19	TRBJ2-7